This T cell receptor beta chain was identified during a study of shared clonotypes between healthy human individuals. Overall study context: The plates for each donor numbered three CD4 naive, three CD4 memory, two CD8 naive and one CD8 memory.

Sequencing was performed with immunoSEQ multiplex PCR; in TCRdb, only in-frame clones are kept and a portion is missing. The sample lists 2.3 million or so clones; about 92% were seen once. Germline V CDR1 and CDR2: SGHRS, YFSETQ. Trimming took 2 bases from V and 3 from J, leaving 9 bases between them. CDR3 length: 15 amino acids. The TCR originated in a man between 18 and 35 years old in good health. Some clones in this sample may be carry-over from other donors' samples. Sequencing was performed on naive CD4+ T cells from PBMCs. This sample's subset: CD45RA+ positively selected. The V call is TRBV5-1, the J call TRBJ2-6, with D tentatively TRBD1 (6 bases). The CDR3 sequence: CASSLGGDGANVLTF. CDR3 coding DNA: TGCGCCAGCAGCTTAGGGGGAGATGGGGCCAACGTCCTGACTTTC.